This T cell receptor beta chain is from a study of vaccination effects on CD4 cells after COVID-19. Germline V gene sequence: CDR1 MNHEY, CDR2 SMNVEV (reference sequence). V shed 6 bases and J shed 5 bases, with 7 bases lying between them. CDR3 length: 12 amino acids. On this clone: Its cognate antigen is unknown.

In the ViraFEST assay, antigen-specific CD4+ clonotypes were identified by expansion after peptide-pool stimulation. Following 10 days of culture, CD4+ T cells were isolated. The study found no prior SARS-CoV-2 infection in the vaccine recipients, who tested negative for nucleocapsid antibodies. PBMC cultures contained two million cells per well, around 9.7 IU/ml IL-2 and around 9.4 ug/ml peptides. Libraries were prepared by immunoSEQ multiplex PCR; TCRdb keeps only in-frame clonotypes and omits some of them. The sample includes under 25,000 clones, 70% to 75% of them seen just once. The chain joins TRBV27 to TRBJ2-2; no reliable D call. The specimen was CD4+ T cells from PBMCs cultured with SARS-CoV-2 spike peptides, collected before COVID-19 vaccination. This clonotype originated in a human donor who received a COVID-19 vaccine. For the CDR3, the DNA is TGTGCCAGCAGCCCGCTGACCGGGGAGCTGTTTTTT. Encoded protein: CASSPLTGELFF.